These 3 T cell receptor beta chains came from one sample sequenced in a study of OX40 agonist ivuxolimab in advanced cancers. The data were produced by immunoSEQ multiplex PCR, yet TCRdb's version contains in-frame clones alone and is incomplete. The sample yields about 36,000 clones, approximately 80% seen once. Sequenced material: CD4+ or CD8+ T cells sorted from blood, taken in a trial of the OX40 agonist ivuxolimab. All receptors come from an adult with an advanced solid tumor such as melanoma, head and neck, liver or kidney cancer.

The chain is built from TRBV7-9 and TRBJ2-1; 9 nucleotides align to TRBD2. V gave up 7 bases and J gave up 10 bases; unmatched junction bases: 5. Germline V CDR1 and CDR2: SEHNR, FQNEAQ (reference sequence). The CDR3 has 12 residues. The CDR3 is CASTAGGQEQFF. CDR3 DNA sequence: TGTGCCAGCACCGCGGGGGGGCAGGAGCAGTTCTTC.

J is TRBJ2-1 and V is TRBV30, with 7 bases that match TRBD1. Trimming took 2 bases from V and 5 from J; bases not matched to a gene: 6. CDR1 and CDR2 (germline): GTSNPN, SVGIG (reference sequence). The CDR3 is 14 amino acids. The CDR3 bases are TGTGCCTGGAGTAGACCGGGACAGCACAATGAGCAGTTCTTC. Translated: CAWSRPGQHNEQFF.

This clone is a singleton in its sample. This chain joins TRBV4-1 and TRBJ1-4; possibly TRBD1 for D (5 bases). This CDR3 is 15 amino acids long. Trimming pared 5 bases from V and 7 bases from J, leaving 17 bases between. Germline lookup yields CDR1 MGHRA and CDR2 YSYEKL. The CDR3 here is CASSGAGGFAEKLFF. The DNA for the CDR3 is TGCGCCAGCAGCGGGGCGGGTGGCTTTGCTGAAAAACTGTTTTTT.